These 30 T cell receptor beta chains were all obtained from the same sample, sequenced in a study of T cell responses to AZD1222 COVID-19 vaccine. The repertoire was sequenced with immunoSEQ multiplex PCR; TCRdb's copy has only in-frame clones and lacks some. Among roughly 150,000 clones listed, roughly 91% were seen once. The sequencing here drew on peripheral blood, taken on day 0 of AZD1222 vaccination. The receptors here all came from an adult in good health.

This chain joins TRBV10-3 and TRBJ1-4, with D possibly matching TRBD1 (6 bases). The CDR3 is 14 residues long. CDR1 and CDR2 from the germline V gene are ENHRY and SYGVKD. V was shortened by 10 bases and J by 3 bases, with 15 bases between the two germline ends. CDR3: CATGTGSANEKLFF. CDR3 in DNA: TGTGCCACTGGAACAGGGTCGGCTAATGAAAAACTGTTTTTT.

V and J are TRBV4-1 and TRBJ1-2; D remains unclear. In germline, CDR1 is MGHRA, CDR2 YSYEKL. There are 13 residues in the CDR3. V lost 3 bases and J lost 6, with 11 bases in between. As DNA, the CDR3 is TGCGCCAGCAGCCAGCCCGCCGGAAATGGCTACACCTTC. Protein: CASSQPAGNGYTF.

The chain has TRBV7-9 and TRBJ1-2; TRBD1 might be the D (6 bases). CDR1 and CDR2 from the germline V gene are SEHNR and FQNEAQ (reference sequence). V gave up 2 bases and J gave up 5 bases, with 9 bases separating them. The CDR3 is 13 amino acids. CDR3 sequence reads: CASSLFGQYGYTF. In nucleotides, the CDR3 is TGTGCCAGCAGCTTATTCGGACAGTATGGCTACACCTTC.

The chain recombines TRBV4-3 with TRBJ1-4; unclear D gene. The CDR3 spans 15 residues. Germline CDR1 and CDR2: LGHNA and YSLEER. Trimming left V 0 bases short and J 5 bases short, with 10 bases between. For the CDR3, the DNA is TGCGCCAGCAGCCAAGATTACGCCCAAAATGAAAAACTGTTTTTT. This sequence encodes CASSQDYAQNEKLFF.

This clone was found many times. V usage is TRBV12-3 or TRBV12-4 and J usage is TRBJ1-1; D is perhaps TRBD1 (6 bases). The CDR3 loop spans 13 amino acids. V lost 8 bases, J lost 2 bases, and 12 bases lay in between. CDR3 nucleotides: TGTGCCAGCCACCTAGGGGGAAACACTGAAGCTTTCTTT. It yields the protein CASHLGGNTEAFF.

This clone was seen once. This sequence joins TRBV19 and TRBJ1-5, with D unclear. Trimming pared 5 bases from V and 7 bases from J, leaving 9 bases between. The CDR3 is made up of 12 amino acids. Per germline, CDR1 LNHDA and CDR2 SQIVND (reference sequence). The CDR3: CASSRGVQPQHF. In nucleotides, the CDR3 is TGTGCCAGTAGTCGGGGTGTACAGCCCCAGCATTTT. Full variable domain (remainder filled in from reference TRBV19 and TRBJ1-5): DGGITQSPKYLFRKEGQNVTLSCEQNLNHDAMYWYRQDPGQGLRLIYYSQIVNDFQKGDIAEGYSVSREKKESFPLTVTSAQKNPTAFYLCASSRGVQPQHFGDGTRLSIL.

The chain links TRBV5-1 to TRBJ2-1; D unresolved. Germline V lookup: CDR1 SGHRS, CDR2 YFSETQ. With 0 bases removed from V and 5 bases from J, the gap between germline ends came to 9 bases. This CDR3 is 14 amino acids long. The CDR3 DNA reads as TGCGCCAGCAGCTTGGGTGGTGGTGACAATGAGCAGTTCTTC. The encoded protein is CASSLGGGDNEQFF.

The CDR3, as DNA: TGTGCCAGCAGCTTAGTAAGGGCTCCTGGGCAGCCCCAGCATTTT. Translation gives CASSLVRAPGQPQHF. V gene TRBV7-2 combines with J gene TRBJ1-5; no reliable D call. Germline CDR1 SGHTA, CDR2 FQGNSA. The V end lost 1 base, the J end lost 7 bases, and 14 bases lay between the germline ends. The CDR3 has 15 residues.

The chain carries TRBV30 and TRBJ2-1; TRBD1 aligns across 7 bases. With 2 bases clipped from V and 5 bases from J, the junction kept 9 bases outside the gene matches. Germline CDR1 reads GTSNPN; CDR2 reads SVGIG (reference sequence). The CDR3 spans 15 residues. DNA for the CDR3: TGTGCCTGGAGTACACCTCACAGGGGAAACAATGAGCAGTTCTTC. Translation gives CAWSTPHRGNNEQFF.

CDR3 in DNA: TGTGCCAGCAGTCTGGGACAGGGGATGGGGAACACTGAAGCTTTCTTT. Translation: CASSLGQGMGNTEAFF. J is TRBJ1-1 and V is TRBV2; 10 nucleotides align to TRBD1. Per germline, CDR1 SNHLY and CDR2 FYNNEI. The CDR3 covers 16 residues. J gave up 1 base and V 5 bases, and 7 bases lay outside the gene matches.

The CDR3 region is CASSDSSSGNTIYF. The CDR3 DNA is TGTGCCAGCAGCGACAGCTCCTCTGGAAACACCATATATTTT. The genes are TRBV27 and TRBJ1-3, with D perhaps matching TRBD1 (5 bases). Germline V gives CDR1 MNHEY, CDR2 SMNVEV (reference sequence). The CDR3 loop spans 14 amino acids. Trimming removed 6 bases from V and 0 bases from J, with 9 bases in between.

The V and J genes are TRBV18 and TRBJ1-3; 7 bases are a match to TRBD1. Germline CDR1 reads KGHSH; CDR2 reads LQKENI. V was pared by 2 bases and J by 0 bases, with 4 bases of the junction left unmatched. The CDR3 runs to 16 residues. The CDR3 loop reads CASSPIQGVSGNTIYF. CDR3 nucleotides: TGTGCCAGCTCACCAATCCAGGGGGTCTCTGGAAACACCATATATTTT.

The chain joins TRBV29-1 to TRBJ1-1; tentatively, D is TRBD1 (6 bases). This CDR3 comprises 14 residues. Germline V gene lookup returns CDR1 SQVTM and CDR2 ANQGSEA. V shed 3 bases and J shed 9 bases, with 20 bases lying between them. In nucleotides, the CDR3 is TGCAGCGTTGAGAAAGGGGGAGGGCGGCCAAAAGCTTTCTTT. The encoded protein is CSVEKGGGRPKAFF.

The chain combines TRBV2 with TRBJ1-1; TRBD1 might be the D (6 bases). CDR1 and CDR2 from the germline V gene are SNHLY and FYNNEI. V lost 3 bases, J lost 5 bases, and 10 bases lay in between. This CDR3 spans 13 amino acids. CDR3 region: CASSDQGSTEAFF. The DNA for the CDR3 is TGTGCCAGCAGTGATCAGGGGAGTACTGAAGCTTTCTTT.

The chain combines TRBV4-1 with TRBJ2-2; the match to TRBD1 covers 7 bases. Germline CDR1 reads MGHRA; CDR2 reads YSYEKL. This CDR3 spans 17 amino acids. Losses at the gene ends were 0 bases for V and 5 bases for J; bases not matched to a gene: 9. As DNA, the CDR3 is TGCGCCAGCAGCCAAGAGGCCCCACAGGGGAAGACCGGGGAGCTGTTTTTT. This gives the protein CASSQEAPQGKTGELFF.

The chain has TRBV4-1 and TRBJ2-7; D gene uncertain. Trimming stripped 2 bases from V and 4 bases from J, with 12 bases between. The CDR3 loop spans 14 amino acids. Germline V lookup: CDR1 MGHRA, CDR2 YSYEKL. CDR3 sequence reads: CASSQSKFSYEQYF. For the CDR3, the DNA is TGCGCCAGCAGCCAATCGAAGTTTTCGTACGAGCAGTACTTC.

The chain recombines TRBV4-3 with TRBJ1-6; D possibly corresponds to TRBD1 (6 bases). Germline values: CDR1 LGHNA, CDR2 YSLEER. Between the trimmed V and J ends, which lost 4 bases and 10 bases, there was a span of 14 bases. CDR3 length: 14 residues. CDR3 bases: TGCGCCAGCAGCCTCAGGGGATCGGGATCACCCCTCCACTTT. Translated: CASSLRGSGSPLHF.

V is TRBV28 and J is TRBJ1-2; the D gene is possibly TRBD1 (5 bases). The CDR3 sequence is 14 residues long. CDR1 MDHEN and CDR2 SYDVKM come from the germline V gene. Trimming took 6 bases from V and 4 from J, leaving 15 bases between them. The CDR3 nucleotides are TGTGCCAGCAGCCAAGGGACGTACCCCTATGGCTACACCTTC. This gives the protein CASSQGTYPYGYTF.

The chain has TRBV14 and TRBJ2-7; 9 bases match TRBD1. The length of the CDR3 is 13 residues. With V trimmed by 5 bases and J by 3 bases, 2 bases remained unmatched. Germline CDR1 SGHDN, CDR2 FVKESK. DNA for the CDR3: TGTGCCAGCAGCGACAGGGGGGACTACGAGCAGTACTTC. Translated: CASSDRGDYEQYF.

The CDR3 loop is CASSSGDGFYGYTF. The CDR3 nucleotides read TGTGCCAGCAGCTCGGGGGACGGCTTCTATGGCTACACCTTC. The genes are TRBV7-2 and TRBJ1-2, with TRBD1 as a possible D gene (5 bases). V was cut by 4 bases and J by 4 bases, with 13 bases left in between. This CDR3 has 14 amino acids. CDR1 SGHTA and CDR2 FQGNSA come from the germline V gene.

J is TRBJ1-2 and V is TRBV7-9, with 7 bases fitting TRBD1. The ends lost 1 base at V and 8 bases at J; junction bases unmatched: 4. The CDR3 runs to 13 residues. CDR1 SEHNR and CDR2 FQNEAQ come from the germline V gene (reference sequence). The CDR3 DNA reads as TGTGCCAGCAGCTTAGGACAGGGTAACGGCTACACCTTC. This encodes CASSLGQGNGYTF.

This clone was seen only once. CDR3 sequence (DNA): TGTGCCAGCAGCCTATACAGGGCAGGAGAGACCCAGTACTTC. Protein product: CASSLYRAGETQYF. This chain uses TRBV7-9 with TRBJ2-5; D is perhaps TRBD1 (6 bases). This CDR3 region has 14 residues. CDR1 is SEHNR, CDR2 FQNEAQ, per germline (reference sequence). Trimming took 5 bases from V and 4 from J, leaving 14 bases between them.

The chain carries TRBV7-8 and TRBJ2-4; TRBD1 agrees at 8 bases. CDR3 length: 15 amino acids. V was clipped by 3 bases and J by 6 bases; unmatched bases: 7. Germline CDR1 reads SGHVS; CDR2 reads FQNEAQ. CDR3 bases: TGTGCCAGCAGCTTGCGACAGGGGCCCTCAAACATTCAGTACTTC. Translation gives CASSLRQGPSNIQYF.

The gene calls are TRBV5-6 and TRBJ1-1; 8 bases align to TRBD1. Germline V gene data show CDR1 as SGHDT and CDR2 as YYEEEE. J gave up 3 bases and V 7 bases, and 5 bases lay outside the gene matches. The CDR3 runs 13 residues. The CDR3 DNA sequence: TGTGCCAGCGGCGGACAGGGACACACTGAAGCTTTCTTT. Translated: CASGGQGHTEAFF.

This clone was detected once. The gene calls are TRBV7-6 and TRBJ2-7; a possible D gene is TRBD2 (6 bases). The CDR3 is 14 amino acids. V was trimmed by 5 bases and J by 0 bases, leaving 11 bases between them. Germline CDR1 and CDR2: SGHVS and FNYEAQ. The CDR3 nucleotides read TGTGCCAGCAGCCGAGGGCGGGGCTCCTACGAGCAGTACTTC. It encodes CASSRGRGSYEQYF.

V is TRBV25-1 and J is TRBJ2-3; 8 nucleotides agree with TRBD1. Germline CDR1 MGHDK, CDR2 SYGVNS. The CDR3 consists of 13 residues. J lost 2 bases, V lost 9 bases, and 4 bases had no gene match. CDR3 DNA sequence: TGTGCCAGTTTGACAGGGGACACAGATACGCAGTATTTT. This codes for CASLTGDTDTQYF.

The rearrangement joins TRBV11-2 to TRBJ1-3; the match to TRBD1 covers 8 bases. The trim removed 5 bases at V and 0 bases at J, leaving 12 bases unmatched. The V gene's germline CDR1 is SGHAT and CDR2 FQNNGV. The CDR3 runs to 18 residues. The CDR3 loop is CASSRLGTGYISGNTIYF. The CDR3 DNA follows: TGTGCCAGCAGCCGCCTGGGGACAGGTTATATCTCTGGAAACACCATATATTTT.

This clone was found once. The rearrangement joins TRBV24-1 to TRBJ2-2, with D hard to call. The germline V and J ends were trimmed by 1 base and 6 bases, with 5 bases remaining between them. Germline V gene lookup returns CDR1 KGHDR and CDR2 SFDVKD. The CDR3 runs 13 residues. CDR3 bases: TGTGCCACCAGTGATTTTATTGCCGGGGAGCTGTTTTTT. It codes for CATSDFIAGELFF.

This clone was observed a handful of times. The chain is built from TRBV29-1 and TRBJ1-5; D uncertain. The CDR3 has 13 residues. In germline, CDR1 is SQVTM, CDR2 ANQGSEA. V lost 4 bases, J lost 0 bases, and 7 bases lay in between. CDR3 loop: CSVVVDSNQPQHF. The CDR3 DNA follows: TGCAGCGTTGTTGTAGATAGCAATCAGCCCCAGCATTTT.

V is TRBV7-9 and J is TRBJ1-1; D is perhaps TRBD1 (6 bases). The length of the CDR3 is 14 residues. Between the trimmed V and J ends, which lost 6 bases and 5 bases, there was a span of 16 bases. In germline, CDR1 is SEHNR, CDR2 FQNEAQ (reference sequence). CDR3 protein: CASSNRVVVTEAFF. The CDR3 region has the DNA TGTGCCAGCAGTAACAGGGTAGTGGTGACTGAAGCTTTCTTT.